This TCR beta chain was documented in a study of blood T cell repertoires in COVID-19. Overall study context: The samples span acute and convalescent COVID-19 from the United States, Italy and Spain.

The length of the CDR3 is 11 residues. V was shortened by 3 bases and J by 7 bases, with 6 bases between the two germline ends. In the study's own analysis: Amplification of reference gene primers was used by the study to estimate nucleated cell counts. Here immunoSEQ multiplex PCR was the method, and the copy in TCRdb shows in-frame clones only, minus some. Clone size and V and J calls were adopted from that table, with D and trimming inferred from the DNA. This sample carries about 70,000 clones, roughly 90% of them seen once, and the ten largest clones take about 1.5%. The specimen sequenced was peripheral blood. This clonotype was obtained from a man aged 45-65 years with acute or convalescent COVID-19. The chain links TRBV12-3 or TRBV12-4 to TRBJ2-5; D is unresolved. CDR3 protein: CASSFGLTQYF. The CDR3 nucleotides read TGTGCCAGCAGTTTTGGCCTGACCCAGTACTTC.